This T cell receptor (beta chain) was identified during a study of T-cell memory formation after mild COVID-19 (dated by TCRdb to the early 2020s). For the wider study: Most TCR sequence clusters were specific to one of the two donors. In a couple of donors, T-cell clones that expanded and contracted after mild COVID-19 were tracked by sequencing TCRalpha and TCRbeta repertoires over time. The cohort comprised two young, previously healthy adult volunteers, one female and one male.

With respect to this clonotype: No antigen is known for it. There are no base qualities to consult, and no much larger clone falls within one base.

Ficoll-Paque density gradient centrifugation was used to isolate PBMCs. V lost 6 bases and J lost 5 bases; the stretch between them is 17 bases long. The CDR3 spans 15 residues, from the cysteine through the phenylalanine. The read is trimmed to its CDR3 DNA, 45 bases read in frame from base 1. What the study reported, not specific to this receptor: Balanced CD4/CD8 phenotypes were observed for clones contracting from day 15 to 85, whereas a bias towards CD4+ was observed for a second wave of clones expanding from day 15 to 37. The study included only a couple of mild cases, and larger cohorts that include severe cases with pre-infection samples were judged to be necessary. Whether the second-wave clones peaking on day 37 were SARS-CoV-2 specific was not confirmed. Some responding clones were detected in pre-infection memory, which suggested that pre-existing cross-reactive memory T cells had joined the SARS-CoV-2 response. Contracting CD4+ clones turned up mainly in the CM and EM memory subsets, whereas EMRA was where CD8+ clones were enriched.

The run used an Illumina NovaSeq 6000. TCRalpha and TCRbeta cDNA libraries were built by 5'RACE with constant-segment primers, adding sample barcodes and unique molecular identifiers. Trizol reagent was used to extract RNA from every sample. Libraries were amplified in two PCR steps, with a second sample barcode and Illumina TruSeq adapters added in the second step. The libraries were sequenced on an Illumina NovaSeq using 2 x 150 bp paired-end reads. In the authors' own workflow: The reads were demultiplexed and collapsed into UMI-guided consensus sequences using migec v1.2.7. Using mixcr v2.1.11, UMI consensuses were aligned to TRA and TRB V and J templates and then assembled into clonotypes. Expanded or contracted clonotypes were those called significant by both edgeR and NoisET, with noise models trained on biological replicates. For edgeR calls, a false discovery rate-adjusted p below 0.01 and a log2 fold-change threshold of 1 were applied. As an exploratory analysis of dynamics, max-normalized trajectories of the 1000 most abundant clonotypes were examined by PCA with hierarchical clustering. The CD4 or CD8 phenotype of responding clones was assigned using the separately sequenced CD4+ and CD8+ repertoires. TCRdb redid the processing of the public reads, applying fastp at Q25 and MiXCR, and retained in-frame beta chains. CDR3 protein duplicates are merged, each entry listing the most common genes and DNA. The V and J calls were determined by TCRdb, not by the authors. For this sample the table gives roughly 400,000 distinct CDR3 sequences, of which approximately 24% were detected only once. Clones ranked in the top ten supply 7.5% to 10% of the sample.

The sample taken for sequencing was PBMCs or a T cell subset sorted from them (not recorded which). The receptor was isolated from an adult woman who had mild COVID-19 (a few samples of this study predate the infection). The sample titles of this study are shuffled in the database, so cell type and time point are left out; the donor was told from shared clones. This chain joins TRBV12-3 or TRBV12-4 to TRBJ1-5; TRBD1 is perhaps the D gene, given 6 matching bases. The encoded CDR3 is CASRLTRQGYQPQHF. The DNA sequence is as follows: TGTGCCAGCAGACTGACACGGCAGGGGTATCAGCCCCAGCATTTT.